This T cell receptor beta chain was captured in a study of identical twins. Study-wide points: For monozygotic twins, models underestimated out-of-frame TCR alpha sharing. In beta out-of-frame sequences, the excess sharing between twins was weaker. High-abundance cord blood beta clonotypes had fewer insertions; memory repertoires showed none. Excess low generation probability was seen in twin-shared out-of-frame alpha sequences.

In this sample, this clonotype turned up a few times. Antigen: not known. MiXCR, run by TCRdb on the 5' RACE reads, gives a single entry per CDR3 protein. In the table there are a few hundred thousand distinct CDR3 sequences, about 12% of which are singletons. The data were also submitted as part of a second study, on yellow fever vaccine responses in identical twins.

This clonotype was sampled from a woman younger than 30 in good health. The sequencing input was memory (CD45RO+) T cells sorted from blood.

The CDR3 reads CASSQDVETSGGAFGSYEQYF. The CDR3 DNA is TGTGCCAGCAGCCAAGATGTCGAGACTAGCGGAGGAGCGTTCGGCTCCTACGAGCAGTACTTC. The chain combines TRBV4-2 with TRBJ2-7, with 9 bases matching TRBD2. J gave up 0 bases and V 0 bases, and 18 bases lay outside the gene matches. Germline V gives CDR1 LGHNA, CDR2 YNFKEQ. The CDR3 has 21 amino acids.